The 24 T cell receptor beta chains given below trace back to one sample, sequenced in a study of blood T cell repertoires in COVID-19. The data were produced by immunoSEQ multiplex PCR, yet TCRdb's version contains in-frame clones alone and is incomplete. The profile shows approximately 160,000 clones, about 88% of them singletons. The sample consisted of peripheral blood. These receptors all come from a man aged 55 to 70 with COVID-19, enrolled during active disease.

This clone was seen just once. The V gene is TRBV3-1 (or the pseudogene TRBV3-2), the J gene TRBJ1-5, with TRBD1 matching 7 bases. Germline V gene lookup returns CDR1 LGHDT and CDR2 YNNKEL (reference sequence). V was clipped by 2 bases and J by 7 bases; unmatched bases: 5. The CDR3 loop spans 14 amino acids. This chain's CDR3 is CASSQQGGGQPQHF. The CDR3 DNA is TGTGCCAGCAGCCAACAGGGGGGTGGCCAGCCCCAGCATTTT.

This sequence joins TRBV5-4 and TRBJ1-2; 7 nucleotides line up with TRBD1. This CDR3 has 15 amino acids. V gave up 4 bases and J gave up 1 base; unmatched junction bases: 7. Germline CDR1 SGHNT, CDR2 YYREEE (reference sequence). The CDR3 nucleotides read TGTGCCAGCAGCCCGGGGGACAGACTTAACTATGGCTACACCTTC. Protein: CASSPGDRLNYGYTF.

This chain uses TRBV5-1 with TRBJ2-3; D is possibly TRBD1 (6 bases). In germline, CDR1 is SGHRS, CDR2 YFSETQ. V was cut by 4 bases and J by 0 bases, with 12 bases left in between. The CDR3 sequence is 15 residues long. CDR3 coding DNA: TGCGCCAGCAGCACCCGACAGGATAGCACAGATACGCAGTATTTT. This codes for CASSTRQDSTDTQYF.

V is TRBV7-2 and J is TRBJ1-2; D not resolved. The CDR3 is made up of 14 amino acids. Germline CDR1 reads SGHTA; CDR2 reads FQGNSA. Deletions cut 1 base from V and 8 bases from J, with 14 bases between. Here the CDR3 reads CASSLDGAGRGYTF. The DNA of the CDR3 is TGTGCCAGCAGCTTAGATGGCGCGGGTCGGGGCTACACCTTC.

This rearrangement joins TRBV7-2 to TRBJ2-7; 12 nucleotides match TRBD2. Looked up from germline, CDR1 is SGHTA and CDR2 is FQGNSA. V was clipped by 3 bases and J by 1 base; unmatched bases: 1. The CDR3 totals 15 residues. DNA for the CDR3: TGTGCCAGCAGCTTGGGACTAGCGGGTTCCTACGAGCAGTACTTC. The encoded protein is CASSLGLAGSYEQYF.

This clone was seen only a few times. The chain carries TRBV5-1 and TRBJ2-3, with D perhaps TRBD2 (7 bases). In germline, CDR1 is SGHRS, CDR2 YFSETQ. V was pared by 6 bases and J by 1 base, with 12 bases between. The length of the CDR3 is 14 residues. In nucleotides, the CDR3 is TGCGCCAGCATCGGGGGGCACGGCACAGATACGCAGTATTTT. It translates to CASIGGHGTDTQYF.

The rearrangement joins TRBV5-1 to TRBJ1-6; TRBD1 agrees at 11 bases. The CDR3 runs 16 residues. The V segment lost 4 bases and the J segment 9 bases; nucleotides outside the gene matches: 9. Germline V CDR1 and CDR2: SGHRS, YFSETQ. CDR3 loop: CASSPTLDRGLSPLHF. For the CDR3, the DNA is TGCGCCAGCAGCCCGACCTTGGACAGGGGGCTTTCACCCCTCCACTTT.

J is TRBJ1-5 and V is TRBV6-5; 8 positions agree with TRBD1. The trim removed 6 bases at V and 5 bases at J, leaving 6 bases unmatched. Germline V gene lookup returns CDR1 MNHEY and CDR2 SVGAGI. The CDR3 length is 14 residues. The CDR3 coding sequence is TGTGCCAGCAGACCCGGACAGGGCTATCAGCCCCAGCATTTT. Its protein is CASRPGQGYQPQHF.

DNA for the CDR3: TGTGCCAGCAGCTTTTCAGGCGTACATGAAAAACTGTTTTTT. Translation gives CASSFSGVHEKLFF. The J gene is TRBJ1-4, the V gene TRBV5-5; D is unresolved. Germline V lookup: CDR1 SGHKS, CDR2 YYEKEE (reference sequence). Trimming took 2 bases from V and 6 from J, leaving 11 bases between them. The CDR3 has 14 residues.

This clone was picked up a small number of times. The chain has TRBV3-1 (or the pseudogene TRBV3-2) and TRBJ1-2; D is unresolved. Germline loops: CDR1 LGHDT, CDR2 YNNKEL (reference sequence). V was shortened by 6 bases and J by 5 bases, with 16 bases between the two germline ends. The CDR3 covers 14 residues. As DNA, the CDR3 is TGTGCCAGCAGTTCAACCCAAGGCGGATATGGCTACACCTTC. This encodes CASSSTQGGYGYTF.

The chain carries TRBV29-1 and TRBJ2-7, with 7 bases fitting TRBD1. Trimming took 6 bases from V and 3 from J; bases not matched to a gene: 11. The CDR3 is 14 residues long. Germline CDR1 is SQVTM and CDR2 is ANQGSEA. The CDR3 coding sequence is TGCAGCGTCCTCCGGGACAGCAACCTCTACGAGCAGTACTTC. Amino acid sequence: CSVLRDSNLYEQYF.

This chain connects TRBV6-2 or TRBV6-3 to TRBJ1-4; perhaps TRBD1 as D (6 bases). Trimming removed 5 bases at V and 5 bases at J, with 15 bases between. In germline, CDR1 is MNHEY, CDR2 SVGEGT. CDR3 length: 15 residues. DNA for the CDR3: TGTGCCAGCAGTGACACAGGGAGAGGGAATGAAAAACTGTTTTTT. Its protein is CASSDTGRGNEKLFF.

This clone was recorded a few times. The chain links TRBV7-8 to TRBJ1-5; tentative D call: TRBD1 (6 bases). The V gene lost 5 bases and the J gene lost 8 bases, with 16 bases spanning the gap. The CDR3 runs to 14 residues. Germline-derived CDR1 and CDR2 are SGHVS and FQNEAQ. DNA for the CDR3: TGTGCCAGCAGCCGAGGGGGGGGCGGGAAGCCCCAGCATTTT. Its translation is CASSRGGGGKPQHF.

This rearrangement joins TRBV29-1 to TRBJ1-1; TRBD1 matches 7 bases. Germline trimming cut 7 bases from V and 1 base from J; bases unmatched to any gene: 9. Per the germline V gene, CDR1 is SQVTM and CDR2 is ANQGSEA. The CDR3 totals 14 residues. The CDR3 sequence is CSADPRGKNTEAFF. The CDR3 DNA reads TGCAGCGCCGACCCCAGGGGGAAGAACACTGAAGCTTTCTTT.

Written as DNA, the CDR3 is TGTGCCTGGAGTGTAAAAGCGGCCCCGGAGCAGTTCTTC. It encodes CAWSVKAAPEQFF. This chain joins TRBV30 and TRBJ2-1; weak D call: TRBD2 (5 bases). Trimming took 0 bases from V and 10 from J, leaving 13 bases between them. This CDR3 region has 13 residues. Germline V lookup: CDR1 GTSNPN, CDR2 SVGIG (reference sequence).

CDR3 loop: CSAESDRGREKLFF. As DNA, the CDR3 is TGCAGCGCGGAATCCGACAGGGGAAGAGAAAAACTGTTTTTT. The chain is built from TRBV29-1 and TRBJ1-4; 8 bases map to TRBD1. V was clipped by 7 bases and J by 8 bases; unmatched bases: 12. The germline CDR1 and CDR2 sequences are SQVTM and ANQGSEA. The CDR3 is made up of 14 amino acids.

A remark on this clone: This sample includes further DNA sequences coding for the same CDR3. The chain combines TRBV28 with TRBJ1-2; D might be TRBD1 (6 bases). Per germline, CDR1 MDHEN and CDR2 SYDVKM. CDR3 length equals 13 residues. V lost 2 bases, J lost 3 bases, and 7 bases lay in between. The CDR3 region is CASSLHRDYGYTF. CDR3 sequence (DNA): TGTGCCAGCAGTTTACACAGGGACTATGGCTACACCTTC.

V and J are TRBV19 and TRBJ1-1; D may be TRBD1 (5 bases). Trimming took off 3 bases at V and 5 bases at J, with 10 bases between the two ends. The CDR3 sequence is 13 residues long. Per germline, CDR1 LNHDA and CDR2 SQIVND (reference sequence). The CDR3 sequence: CASSIQGETEAFF. In nucleotides, the CDR3 is TGTGCCAGTAGTATCCAGGGCGAGACTGAAGCTTTCTTT.

The CDR3 loop is CASSTSSVRSYNEQFF. The CDR3 DNA is TGTGCCAGCAGCACATCTAGCGTAAGGTCCTACAATGAGCAGTTCTTC. The chain employs TRBV11-2 and TRBJ2-1; TRBD2 might be the D (6 bases). Germline CDR1 SGHAT, CDR2 FQNNGV. Trimming pared 5 bases from V and 1 base from J, leaving 15 bases between. The CDR3 runs 16 residues.

The V call is TRBV5-4, the J call TRBJ1-1; D unclear. Trimming pared 4 bases from V and 0 bases from J, leaving 13 bases between. Germline V gives CDR1 SGHNT, CDR2 YYREEE (reference sequence). The CDR3 is made up of 15 amino acids. CDR3 residues: CASSLQTRLNTEAFF. The CDR3 nucleotides read TGTGCCAGCAGCCTCCAGACAAGGCTGAACACTGAAGCTTTCTTT.

This clone was detected only once. V and J are TRBV5-6 and TRBJ2-1; possibly TRBD1 for D (5 bases). CDR1 and CDR2 from the germline V gene are SGHDT and YYEEEE. The V end lost 1 base, the J end lost 4 bases, and 12 bases lay between the germline ends. The CDR3 totals 15 residues. This chain's CDR3 is CASSLSRTTYNEQFF. The CDR3 nucleotides are TGTGCCAGCAGCTTGTCGCGGACAACGTACAATGAGCAGTTCTTC.

This clone appeared a single time. The rearrangement links TRBV6-5 to TRBJ2-4; 11 bases are shared with TRBD1. With 5 bases clipped from V and 4 bases from J, the junction kept 4 bases outside the gene matches. CDR1 and CDR2 from the germline V gene are MNHEY and SVGAGI. CDR3 length: 15 amino acids. As DNA, the CDR3 is TGTGCCAGCAGTCCAGGGACAGGGGGTAAAAACATTCAGTACTTC. This gives the protein CASSPGTGGKNIQYF.

This clone has more than one count but fewer than ten. This rearrangement joins TRBV7-6 to TRBJ2-1; the D gene is possibly TRBD2 (6 bases). CDR1 is SGHVS, CDR2 FNYEAQ, per germline. V was pared by 2 bases and J by 7 bases, with 18 bases between. The CDR3 is 16 amino acids. The CDR3 DNA follows: TGTGCCAGCAGCTTAAATCGGCTAGCGATTATGAATGAGCAGTTCTTC. Translated: CASSLNRLAIMNEQFF.

The J gene is TRBJ1-1, the V gene TRBV29-1, with no clear D. The CDR3 has 14 residues. With 7 bases removed from V and 2 bases from J, the gap between germline ends came to 17 bases. The germline V gene encodes CDR1 SQVTM and CDR2 ANQGSEA. CDR3 DNA sequence: TGCAGCGCCATTCCCCCGGGGAGTAACACTGAAGCTTTCTTT. This codes for CSAIPPGSNTEAFF.